This T cell receptor (beta chain) was profiled in a study of T cells in Graves' hyperthyroidism and ophthalmopathy. About the research overall: Peripheral blood was obtained at initial diagnosis, preceding any treatment. Study-wide points: A 13 V-J signature model discriminated ophthalmopathy versus stable hyperthyroidism.

Concerning this clonotype itself: Its antigen remains unknown.

The germline CDR1 and CDR2 sequences are MNHEY and SVGEGT. After removal of 5 bases from V and 7 bases from J, the junction contained 10 bases not matched to a gene. The CDR3 length is 15 residues. From RNA transcripts, TCR beta CDR3 regions were amplified. With the HTBI primer set, the TCR CDR3 went through a first round of RT-PCR. One entry per CDR3 protein, called by TCRdb with MiXCR from the multiplex PCR reads. The table includes some 500,000 distinct CDR3 sequences, more than 15% detected once. Uncontrolled infection, other autoimmune disease, pregnancy or lactation barred patients from enrollment. Diagnosing involved the use of clinical symptoms, serum thyroxine and TRAb, thyroid ultrasound and orbital computed tomography.

V and J are TRBV6-2 or TRBV6-3 and TRBJ1-4, with 7 bases lining up with TRBD1. The sequenced sample was blood. The receptor was isolated from a woman aged 25 to 39 with Graves' ophthalmopathy. The CDR3 DNA reads TGTGCCAGCAGTGTCCTGGGAGGGGGCCGTGAAAAACTGTTTTTT. Its translation is CASSVLGGGREKLFF.